This section outlines one T cell receptor beta chain sequence together with its context. Between the trimmed V and J ends, which lost 6 bases and 3 bases, there was a span of 11 bases. The V gene's germline CDR1 is LGHNT and CDR2 FRNRAP. The CDR3 length is 13 residues. This entry belongs to a study of blood T cell repertoires in COVID-19. Study in general: The study drew acute and convalescent COVID-19 samples from the United States, Italy and Spain.

In the authors' methods: Amplification with reference gene primers provided the estimates of nucleated cell counts. The assay was immunoSEQ multiplex PCR, and TCRdb's table has in-frame clones only and misses some. The V and J calls and the clone size are those of that table, but D and trimming were determined from the DNA. The sample includes roughly 81,000 clones, around nine tenths seen only once; the top ten take around 5%. Sequencing was carried out using peripheral blood. The sequence derives from a man aged 40-50 years with acute or convalescent COVID-19. The genes are TRBV12-5 and TRBJ1-1; perhaps TRBD1 as D (5 bases). The CDR3 region has the DNA TGTGCTAGTGGGAGACAGAAGGACACTGAAGCTTTCTTT. Its protein product is CASGRQKDTEAFF.